The TCR beta chain described here comes from a study of T cell responses to AZD1222 COVID-19 vaccine. Study results and caveats: Spike-spanning, vaccine-associated CD4 TCRs were dominant at 160-218 and 743-854.

Clones were read by immunoSEQ multiplex PCR, and TCRdb kept only the in-frame ones, dropping some. Here the sample spans fewer than 180,000 clones, 80% to 95% being singletons. In regard to this clone: Its antigen is not identified.

The clonotype originates from an adult who received the AZD1222 COVID-19 vaccine. The sequencing here drew on peripheral blood, taken 28 days after the second AZD1222 dose.

This CDR3 is CASSLNGGRAKNEQFF. CDR3 nucleotide sequence: TGTGCCAGCAGCTTAAACGGCGGGAGGGCTAAGAATGAGCAGTTCTTC. This chain uses TRBV7-2 with TRBJ2-1; 9 nucleotides match TRBD2. CDR3 length equals 16 residues. V lost 2 bases to trimming and J lost 7 bases; unmatched junction nucleotides: 9. CDR1 is SGHTA, CDR2 FQGNSA, per germline. Together with reference TRBV7-2 and TRBJ2-1, the CDR3 gives the full variable domain: GAGVSQSPSNKVTEKGKDVELRCDPISGHTALYWYRQSLGQGLEFLIYFQGNSAPDKSGLPSDRFSAERTGGSVSTLTIQRTQQEDSAVYLCASSLNGGRAKNEQFFGPGTRLTVL.